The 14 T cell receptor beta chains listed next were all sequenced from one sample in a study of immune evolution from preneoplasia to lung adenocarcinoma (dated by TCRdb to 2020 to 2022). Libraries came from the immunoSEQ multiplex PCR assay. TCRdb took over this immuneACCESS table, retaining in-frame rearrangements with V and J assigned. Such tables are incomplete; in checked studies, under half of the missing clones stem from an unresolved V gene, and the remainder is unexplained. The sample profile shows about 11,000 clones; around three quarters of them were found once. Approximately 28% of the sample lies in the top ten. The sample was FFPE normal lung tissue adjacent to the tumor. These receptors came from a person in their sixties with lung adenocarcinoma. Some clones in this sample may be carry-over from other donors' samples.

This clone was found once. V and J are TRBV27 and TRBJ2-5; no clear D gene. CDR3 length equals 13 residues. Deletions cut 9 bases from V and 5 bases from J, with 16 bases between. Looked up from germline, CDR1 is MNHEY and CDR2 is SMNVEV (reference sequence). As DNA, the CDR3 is TGTGCCAGTAGGGTTGTGGGTGAGGAGACCCAGTACTTC. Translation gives CASRVVGEETQYF.

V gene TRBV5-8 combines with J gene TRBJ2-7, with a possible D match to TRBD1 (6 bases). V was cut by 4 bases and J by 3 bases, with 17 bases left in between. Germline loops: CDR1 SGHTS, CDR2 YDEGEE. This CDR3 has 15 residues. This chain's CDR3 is CASSHSDRTNYEQYF. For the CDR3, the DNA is TGTGCCAGCAGCCATAGCGACAGGACAAACTACGAGCAGTACTTC.

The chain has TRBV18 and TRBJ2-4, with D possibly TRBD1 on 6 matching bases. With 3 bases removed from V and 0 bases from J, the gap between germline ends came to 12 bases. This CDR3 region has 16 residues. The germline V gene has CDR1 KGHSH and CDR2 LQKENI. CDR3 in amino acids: CASSPGQNLAKNIQYF. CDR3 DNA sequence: TGTGCCAGCTCACCTGGACAGAACCTAGCCAAAAACATTCAGTACTTC.

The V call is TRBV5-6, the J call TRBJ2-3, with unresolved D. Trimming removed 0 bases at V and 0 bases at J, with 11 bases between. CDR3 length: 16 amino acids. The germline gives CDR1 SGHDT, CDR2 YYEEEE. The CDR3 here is CASSLGLTASTDTQYF. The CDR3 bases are TGTGCCAGCAGCTTGGGACTTACAGCTAGCACAGATACGCAGTATTTT.

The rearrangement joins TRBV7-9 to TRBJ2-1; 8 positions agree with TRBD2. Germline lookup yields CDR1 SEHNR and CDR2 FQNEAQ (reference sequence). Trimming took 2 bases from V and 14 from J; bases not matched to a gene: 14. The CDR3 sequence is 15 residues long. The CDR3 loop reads CASSLTLAGPEAEFF. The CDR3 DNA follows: TGTGCCAGCAGCTTAACCCTAGCGGGTCCGGAAGCGGAGTTCTTC. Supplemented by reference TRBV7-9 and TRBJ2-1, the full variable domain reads DTGVSQNPRHKITKRGQNVTFRCDPISEHNRLYWYRQTLGQGPEFLTYFQNEAQLEKSRLLSDRFSAERPKGSFSTLEIQRTEQGDSAMYLCASSLTLAGPEAEFFGPGTRLTVL.

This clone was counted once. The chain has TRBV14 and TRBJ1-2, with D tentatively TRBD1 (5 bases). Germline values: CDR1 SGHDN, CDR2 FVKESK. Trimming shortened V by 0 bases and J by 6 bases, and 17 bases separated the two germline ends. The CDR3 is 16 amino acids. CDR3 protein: CASSQDWARDPDGYTF. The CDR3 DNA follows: TGTGCCAGCAGCCAAGATTGGGCCAGGGACCCCGATGGCTACACCTTC.

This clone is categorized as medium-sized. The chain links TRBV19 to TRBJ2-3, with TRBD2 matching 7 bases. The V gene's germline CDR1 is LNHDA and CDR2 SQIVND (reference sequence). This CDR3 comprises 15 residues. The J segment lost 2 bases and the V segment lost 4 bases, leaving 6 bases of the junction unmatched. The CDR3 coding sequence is TGTGCCAGTAGTAGTGCGGGAGCTTACACAGATACGCAGTATTTT. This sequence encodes CASSSAGAYTDTQYF.

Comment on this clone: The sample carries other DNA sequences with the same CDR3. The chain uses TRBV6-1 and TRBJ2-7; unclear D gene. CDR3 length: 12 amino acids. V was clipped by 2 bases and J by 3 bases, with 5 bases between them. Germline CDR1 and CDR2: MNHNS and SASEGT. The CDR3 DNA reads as TGTGCCAGCAGTGAATATGGCTACGAGCAGTACTTC. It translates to CASSEYGYEQYF.

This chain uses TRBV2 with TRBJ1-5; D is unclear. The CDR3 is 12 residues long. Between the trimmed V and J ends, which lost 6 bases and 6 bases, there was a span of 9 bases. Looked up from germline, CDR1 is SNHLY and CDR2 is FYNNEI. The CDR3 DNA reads TGTGCCAGCAGAAGGGTGGGTCAGCCCCAGCATTTT. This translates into CASRRVGQPQHF.

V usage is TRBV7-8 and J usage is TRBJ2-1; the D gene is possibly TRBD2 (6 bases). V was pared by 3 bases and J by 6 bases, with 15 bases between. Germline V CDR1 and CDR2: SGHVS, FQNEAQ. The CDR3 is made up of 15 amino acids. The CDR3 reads CASSFSGNPGNEQFF. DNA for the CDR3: TGTGCCAGCAGCTTTAGCGGCAACCCCGGCAATGAGCAGTTCTTC. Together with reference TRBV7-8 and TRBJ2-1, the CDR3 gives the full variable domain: GAGVSQSPRYKVAKRGQDVALRCDPISGHVSLFWYQQALGQGPEFLTYFQNEAQLDKSGLPSDRFFAERPEGSVSTLKIQRTQQEDSAVYLCASSFSGNPGNEQFFGPGTRLTVL.

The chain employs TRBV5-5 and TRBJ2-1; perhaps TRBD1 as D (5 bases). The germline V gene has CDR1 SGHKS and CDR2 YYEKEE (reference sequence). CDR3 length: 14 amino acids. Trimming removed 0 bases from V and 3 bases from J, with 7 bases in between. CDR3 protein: CASSLGGSYNEQFF. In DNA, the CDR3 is TGTGCCAGCAGCTTGGGGGGCAGCTACAATGAGCAGTTCTTC. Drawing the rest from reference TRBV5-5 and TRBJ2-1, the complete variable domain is DAGVTQSPTHLIKTRGQQVTLRCSPISGHKSVSWYQQVLGQGPQFIFQYYEKEERGRGNFPDRFSARQFPNYSSELNVNALLLGDSALYLCASSLGGSYNEQFFGPGTRLTVL.

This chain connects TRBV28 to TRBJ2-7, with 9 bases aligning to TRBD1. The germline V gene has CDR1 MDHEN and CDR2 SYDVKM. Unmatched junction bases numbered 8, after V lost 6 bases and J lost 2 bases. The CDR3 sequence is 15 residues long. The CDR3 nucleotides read TGTGCCAGCAGAACTCCGGGACAGGGAACCTACGAGCAGTACTTC. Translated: CASRTPGQGTYEQYF.

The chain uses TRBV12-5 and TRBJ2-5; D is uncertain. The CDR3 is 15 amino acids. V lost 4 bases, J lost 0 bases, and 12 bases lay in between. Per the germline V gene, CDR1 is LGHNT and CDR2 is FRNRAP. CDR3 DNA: TGTGCTAGTGGTTCAGGACGGATTGACCAAGAGACCCAGTACTTC. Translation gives CASGSGRIDQETQYF. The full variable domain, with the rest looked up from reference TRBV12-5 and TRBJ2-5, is DARVTQTPRHKVTEMGQEVTMRCQPILGHNTVFWYRQTMMQGLELLAYFRNRAPLDDSGMPKDRFSAEMPDATLATLKIQPSEPRDSAVYFCASGSGRIDQETQYFGPGTRLLVL.

The CDR3 loop reads CASSKYERESHNEQFF. In nucleotides, the CDR3 is TGTGCCAGCAGTAAATACGAGCGGGAGTCCCACAATGAGCAGTTCTTC. The chain joins TRBV6-4 to TRBJ2-1; the match to TRBD2 covers 8 bases. Trimming at V came to 5 bases and at J to 5 bases, leaving 11 bases not matched to a gene. The CDR3 contains 16 residues. Germline-derived CDR1 and CDR2 are MRHNA and SNTAGT.